This TCR beta chain was captured by sequencing in a study of shared clonotypes between healthy human individuals. Naive CD8 cells lacked CD45RO and underwent positive selection for CCR7, leaving out terminally differentiated effector memory CD45RA+ cells. Only Caucasian adults living in Nashville, Tennessee served as donors. Researchers ran the assay at a deep level. Sequencing used immunoSEQ multiplex PCR; TCRdb keeps in-frame clones, though not all of them. The sample records some 2.1 million clones, approximately 94% being singletons. Germline values: CDR1 LGHNA, CDR2 YSLEER. The CDR3 extends over 17 amino acids. V dropped 3 bases and J dropped 2 bases, with 20 bases sitting between them.

This receptor was identified in a man between 18 and 29 years old in good health. The sample consisted of naive CD8+ T cells sorted from blood. The genes are TRBV4-3 and TRBJ2-7; D is undetermined. The CDR3 DNA sequence: TGCGCCAGCAGCCATCTTTCTCCTGACGGCTTTACCTACGAGCAGTACTTC. It specifies CASSHLSPDGFTYEQYF.